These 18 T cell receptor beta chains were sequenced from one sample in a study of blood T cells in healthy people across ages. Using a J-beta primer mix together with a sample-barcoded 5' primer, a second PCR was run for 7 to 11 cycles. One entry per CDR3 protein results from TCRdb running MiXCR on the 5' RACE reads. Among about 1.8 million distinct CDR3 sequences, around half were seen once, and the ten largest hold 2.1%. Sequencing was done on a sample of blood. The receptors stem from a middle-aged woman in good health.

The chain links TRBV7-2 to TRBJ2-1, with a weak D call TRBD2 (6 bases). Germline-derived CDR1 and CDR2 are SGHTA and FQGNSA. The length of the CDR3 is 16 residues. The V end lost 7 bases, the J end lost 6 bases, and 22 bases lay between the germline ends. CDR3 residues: CASTVSVRERPNEQFF. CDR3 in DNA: TGTGCCAGCACCGTGTCAGTACGGGAGCGTCCCAATGAGCAGTTCTTC.

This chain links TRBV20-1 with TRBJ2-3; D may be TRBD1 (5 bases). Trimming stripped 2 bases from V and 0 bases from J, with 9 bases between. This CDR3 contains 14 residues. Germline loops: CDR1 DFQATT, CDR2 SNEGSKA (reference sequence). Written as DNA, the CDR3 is TGCAGTGCTAGACCGACAGTTAGCACAGATACGCAGTATTTT. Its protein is CSARPTVSTDTQYF.

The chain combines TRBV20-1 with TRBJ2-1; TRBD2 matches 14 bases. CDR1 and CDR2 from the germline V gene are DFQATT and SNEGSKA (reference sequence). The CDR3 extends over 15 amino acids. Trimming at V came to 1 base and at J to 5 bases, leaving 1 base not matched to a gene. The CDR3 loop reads CSARGLAGGHNEQFF. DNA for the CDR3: TGCAGTGCTAGAGGACTAGCGGGGGGGCACAATGAGCAGTTCTTC.

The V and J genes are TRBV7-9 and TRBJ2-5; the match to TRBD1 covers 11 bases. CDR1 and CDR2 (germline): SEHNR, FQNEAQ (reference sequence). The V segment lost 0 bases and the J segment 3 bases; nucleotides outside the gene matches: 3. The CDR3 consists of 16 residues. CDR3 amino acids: CASSLARTGGEETQYF. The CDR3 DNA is TGTGCCAGCAGCTTAGCACGGACAGGGGGCGAAGAGACCCAGTACTTC.

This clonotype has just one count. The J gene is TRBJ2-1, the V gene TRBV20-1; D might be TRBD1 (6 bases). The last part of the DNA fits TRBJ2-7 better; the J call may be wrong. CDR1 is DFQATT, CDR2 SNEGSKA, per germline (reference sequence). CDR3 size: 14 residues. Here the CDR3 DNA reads TGCAGTGCTACCACCTTCGGACAGAACTACGAGCAGTACTTC. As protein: CSATTFGQNYEQYF.

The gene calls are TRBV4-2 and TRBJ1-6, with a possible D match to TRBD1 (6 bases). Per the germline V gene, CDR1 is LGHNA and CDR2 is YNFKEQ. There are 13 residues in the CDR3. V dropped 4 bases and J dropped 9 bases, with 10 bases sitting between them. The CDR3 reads CASSPIGGSPLHF. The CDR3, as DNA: TGTGCCAGCAGCCCTATAGGGGGTTCACCCCTCCACTTT.

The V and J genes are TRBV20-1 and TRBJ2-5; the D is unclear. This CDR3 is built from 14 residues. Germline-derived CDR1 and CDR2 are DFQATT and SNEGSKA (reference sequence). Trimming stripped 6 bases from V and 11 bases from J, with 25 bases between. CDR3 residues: CSARSPRASNMQYF. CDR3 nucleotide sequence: TGCAGTGCGCGTTCACCAAGGGCCTCCAATATGCAGTACTTC.

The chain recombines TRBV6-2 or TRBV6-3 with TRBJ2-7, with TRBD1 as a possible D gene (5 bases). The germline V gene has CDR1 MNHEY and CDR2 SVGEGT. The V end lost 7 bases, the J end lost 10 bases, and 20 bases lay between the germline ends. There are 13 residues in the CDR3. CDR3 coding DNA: TGTGCCAGCACCGATCCCCTAGGGGCCGCCCAGTACTTC. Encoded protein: CASTDPLGAAQYF.

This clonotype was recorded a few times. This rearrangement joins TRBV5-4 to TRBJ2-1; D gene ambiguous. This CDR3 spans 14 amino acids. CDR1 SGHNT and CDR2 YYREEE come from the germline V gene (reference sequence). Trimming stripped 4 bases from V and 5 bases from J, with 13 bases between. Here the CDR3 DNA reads TGTGCCAGCAGCCCCCGTCGGAACGACAATGAGCAGTTCTTC. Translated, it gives CASSPRRNDNEQFF.

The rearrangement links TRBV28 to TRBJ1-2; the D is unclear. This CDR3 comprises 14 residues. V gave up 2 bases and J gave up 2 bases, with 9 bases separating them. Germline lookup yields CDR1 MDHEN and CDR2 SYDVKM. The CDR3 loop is CASSLLVANYGYTF. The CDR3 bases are TGTGCCAGCAGTTTACTCGTAGCAAACTATGGCTACACCTTC.

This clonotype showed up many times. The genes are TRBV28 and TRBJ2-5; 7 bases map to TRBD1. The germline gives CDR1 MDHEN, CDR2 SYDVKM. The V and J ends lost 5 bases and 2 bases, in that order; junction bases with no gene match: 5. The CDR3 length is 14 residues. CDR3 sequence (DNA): TGTGCCAGCAGTCATAGGACAGGTCAAGAGACCCAGTACTTC. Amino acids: CASSHRTGQETQYF. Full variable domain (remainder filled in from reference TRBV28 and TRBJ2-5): DVKVTQSSRYLVKRTGEKVFLECVQDMDHENMFWYRQDPGLGLRLIYFSYDVKMKEKGDIPEGYSVSREKKERFSLILESASTNQTSMYLCASSHRTGQETQYFGPGTRLLVL.

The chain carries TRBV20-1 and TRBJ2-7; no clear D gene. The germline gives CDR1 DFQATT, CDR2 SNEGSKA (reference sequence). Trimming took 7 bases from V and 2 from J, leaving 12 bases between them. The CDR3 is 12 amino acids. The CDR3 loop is CSGTSEAYEQYF. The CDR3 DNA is TGCAGTGGAACATCTGAGGCCTACGAGCAGTACTTC.

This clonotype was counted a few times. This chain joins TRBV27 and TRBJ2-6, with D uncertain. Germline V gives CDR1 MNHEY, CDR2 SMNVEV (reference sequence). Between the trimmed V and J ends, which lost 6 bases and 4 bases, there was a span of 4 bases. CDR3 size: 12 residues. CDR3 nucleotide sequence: TGTGCCAGCAGCAAAGGGGCCAACGTCCTGACTTTC. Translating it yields CASSKGANVLTF.

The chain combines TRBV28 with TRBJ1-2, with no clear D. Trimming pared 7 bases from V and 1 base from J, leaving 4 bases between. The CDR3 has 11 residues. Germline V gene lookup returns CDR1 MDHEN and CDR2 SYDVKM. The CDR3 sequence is CASKINYGYTF. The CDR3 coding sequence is TGTGCCAGCAAGATTAACTATGGCTACACCTTC.

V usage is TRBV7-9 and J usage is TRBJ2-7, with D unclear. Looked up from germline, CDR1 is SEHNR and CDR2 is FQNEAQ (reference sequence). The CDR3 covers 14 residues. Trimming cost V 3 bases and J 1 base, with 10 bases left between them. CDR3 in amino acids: CASSLSDMSYEQYF. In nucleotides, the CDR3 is TGTGCCAGCAGCTTGTCCGACATGTCCTACGAGCAGTACTTC.

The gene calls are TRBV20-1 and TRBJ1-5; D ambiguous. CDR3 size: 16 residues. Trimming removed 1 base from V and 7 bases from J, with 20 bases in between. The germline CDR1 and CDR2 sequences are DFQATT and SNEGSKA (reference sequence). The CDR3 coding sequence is TGCAGTGCTAGAGGACCTCCCTCGGGAGTCAAACAGCCCCAGCATTTT. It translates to CSARGPPSGVKQPQHF.

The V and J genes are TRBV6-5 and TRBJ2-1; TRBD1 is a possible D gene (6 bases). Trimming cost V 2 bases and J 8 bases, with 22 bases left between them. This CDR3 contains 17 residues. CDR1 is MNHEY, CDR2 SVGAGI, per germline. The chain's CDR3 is CASSYQGPLSEADEQFF. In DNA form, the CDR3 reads TGTGCCAGCAGTTACCAGGGGCCCCTATCAGAGGCCGATGAGCAGTTCTTC.

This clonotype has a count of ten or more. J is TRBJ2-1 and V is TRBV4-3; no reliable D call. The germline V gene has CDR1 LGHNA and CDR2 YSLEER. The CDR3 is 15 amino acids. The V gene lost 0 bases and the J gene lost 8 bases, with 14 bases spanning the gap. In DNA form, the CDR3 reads TGCGCCAGCAGCCAAGATACGGCCATCCCCCATGAGCAGTTCTTC. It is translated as CASSQDTAIPHEQFF.